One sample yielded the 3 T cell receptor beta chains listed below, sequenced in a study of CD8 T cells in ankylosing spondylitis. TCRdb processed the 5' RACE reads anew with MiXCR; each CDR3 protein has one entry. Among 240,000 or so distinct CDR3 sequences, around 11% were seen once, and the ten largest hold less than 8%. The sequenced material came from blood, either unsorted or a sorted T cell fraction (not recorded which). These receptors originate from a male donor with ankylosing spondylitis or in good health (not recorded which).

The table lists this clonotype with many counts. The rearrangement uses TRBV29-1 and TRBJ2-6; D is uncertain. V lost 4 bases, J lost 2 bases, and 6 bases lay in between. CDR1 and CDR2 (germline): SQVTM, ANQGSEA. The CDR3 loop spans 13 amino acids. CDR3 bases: TGCAGCGTTGGTAAACCTGGGGCCAACGTCCTGACTTTC. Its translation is CSVGKPGANVLTF.

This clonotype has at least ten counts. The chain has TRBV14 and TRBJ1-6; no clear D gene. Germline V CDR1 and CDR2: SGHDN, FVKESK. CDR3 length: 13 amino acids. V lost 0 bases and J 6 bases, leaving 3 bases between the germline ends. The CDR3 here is CASSQDLNSPLHF. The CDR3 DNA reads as TGTGCCAGCAGCCAAGATCTTAATTCACCCCTCCACTTT. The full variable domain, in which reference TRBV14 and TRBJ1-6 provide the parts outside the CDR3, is EAGVTQFPSHSVIEKGQTVTLRCDPISGHDNLYWYRRVMGKEIKFLLHFVKESKQDESGMPNNRFLAERTGGTYSTLKVQPAELEDSGVYFCASSQDLNSPLHFGNGTRLTVT.

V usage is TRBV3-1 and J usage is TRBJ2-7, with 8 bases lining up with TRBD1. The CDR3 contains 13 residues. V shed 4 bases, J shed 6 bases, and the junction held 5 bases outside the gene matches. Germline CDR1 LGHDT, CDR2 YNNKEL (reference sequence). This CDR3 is CASSPRTGREQYF. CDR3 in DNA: TGTGCCAGCAGCCCCCGGACAGGGCGCGAGCAGTACTTC.